This record looks at one TCR beta chain sequence and its context. Its antigen is still unknown. Base qualities are not at hand, and no much larger clone is one base apart. Other DNA sequences from this sample encode an identical CDR3 as well. The germline V gene encodes CDR1 LNHDA and CDR2 SQIVND (reference sequence). The CDR3 has 15 amino acids, counting the end cysteine and phenylalanine. The retained sequence is limited to the CDR3, 45 bases, with the frame set at the first base. V has 5 bases trimmed and J has 4 bases trimmed; junction bases matching no gene number 5. This record comes from a study of shared clonotypes between healthy human individuals (dated by TCRdb to between 2020 and 2021). General notes on the study: A couple of women and a few men aged 18 to 49 years were included in the cohort. For each donor, CD4 naive and CD4 memory were each given three plates, CD8 naive was given two plates, and CD8 memory was given one plate. Blood TCR repertoires of several healthy adults were deeply sequenced to estimate repertoire size and the extent of clonotype sharing between individuals. Libraries were prepared and TCR repertoires were sequenced by different laboratories using diverse techniques, in order to increase sequencing depth and limit assay-specific biases. Leukapheresis yielded between about 0.9 and 8.9 billion PBMCs per donor.

Using the deep immunoSEQ assay, multiplex PCR amplified TCR CDR3 regions from genomic DNA. Extracted genomic DNA from each cell subset was distributed evenly across all wells of several immunoSEQ 96-well plates, and each plate was treated as a replicate. For sorted subsets, 200 to 250 ng genomic DNA, equal to tens of thousands of T cell genomes, was loaded into each replicate PCR. Purified libraries were measured with a Qubit 3.0 fluorometer, size-checked on a Bioanalyzer 2100, and measured again with the KAPA Library Quantification kit. Every immunoSEQ 96-well plate was sequenced on a separate single-read 150-cycle Illumina NextSeq 550 flow cell. Per the source publication's procedure: The immunoSEQ output contained only junctional sequences without quality scores, so filtering could not match that applied to full-length reads. To assign V/J genes and CDR3, sequences were annotated using PyIR, a Python wrapper for IgBLAST v1.9, with IMGT germline references. Reads were filtered out if the reads had weak V/J assignments (E-value above 1e-6), no CDR3, stop codons, out-of-frame junctions, or ambiguous translated residues. V3J clonotypes were defined as sequences sharing an identical inferred V gene, J gene, and CDR3 amino acid sequence. Percentage overlap between repertoires was computed as shared unique clonotypes divided by the size of the smaller repertoire. Three approaches were used to assess repertoire richness: RTK rarefaction, the Chao1 estimator, and Recon v2.1 estimates of unobserved clonotypes. For all TCRbeta clonotypes obtained by the gDNA method from a handful of donors, generation probabilities were computed with OLGA. TCRdb limited this immuneACCESS table to in-frame rearrangements with V and J called. A share of clones is missing; checked studies link under half to unresolved V genes, and the rest is unexplained. D and trimming were read from the DNA, whereas the V and J calls and clone size are those reported in that table. The sample data list about 2.1 million clones, and just over 90% of these were observed just once. The ten largest make up more than 1.5% of the sample.

CD8 naive samples consisted of CD45RO-negative cells that were positively selected for CCR7, yielding a CD45RA+CCR7+ population without TemRA cells. The donors were healthy, HIV-negative adults who had no recently reported acute infections or vaccinations. Every donor was a Caucasian adult residing in Nashville, Tennessee, USA. Blood was obtained by leukapheresis, after which PBMCs were separated by Ficoll-Histopaque density gradient centrifugation and cryopreserved in liquid nitrogen vapor phase. Purity and quantity of every magnetically sorted T cell population were checked by analytical flow cytometry. Genomic DNA was isolated from each sorted fraction and quantified by UV absorbance on a Nanodrop 2000c. Results the study describes overall, beyond this receptor: Larger estimated clonotype richness was generally found for naive subsets than for memory subsets. Incomplete sequencing was indicated by rarefaction of sorted-subset datasets, despite the large sequencing depth. Sharing across several donors was observed for approximately 5% of naive CD4, about 4% of naive CD8, 2.3% of memory CD4, and about 0.39% of memory CD8 clonotypes. Based on pairwise subsampling, the degree of clonotype sharing among donors was expected to be affected by sequencing depth. Clonotypes shared by all four sorted-subset donors showed higher generation probabilities than non-shared clonotypes. Because the study included a small number of donors, the genetic and exposure-history diversity represented was limited. Sampling was limited to blood, and TCR repertoires in tissue likely differ from TCR repertoires in blood.

The sample taken for sequencing was naive CD8+ T cells from PBMCs. The sample's cell subset or site, from its label and the paper: CD45RA+CCR7+. The chain is assembled from TRBV19 and TRBJ2-7; 13 bases in the middle match TRBD2. This receptor was identified in a man aged 18 to 29 in good health. Some clones in this sample may be carry-over from other donors' samples. The nucleotide sequence reads as follows: TGTGCCAGTAGTCCCCGGACTAGCGGGAGTTACGAGCAGTACTTC. It translates to CASSPRTSGSYEQYF.